This T cell receptor (beta chain) is from a study of glioma-infiltrating T cells after dendritic cell vaccination. Overall study context: The vaccine used monocyte-derived dendritic cells pulsed overnight with autologous tumor lysate. At biweekly intervals, patients got three intradermal dendritic cell vaccine injections.

The protocol was immunoSEQ multiplex PCR, while the TCRdb copy is restricted to in-frame clones and leaves out a portion. In the table there are about 82,000 clones, around 90% of which are singletons. V shed 4 bases and J 8 bases; nucleotides not matched to a gene: 7. The CDR3 extends over 15 amino acids. CDR1 MNHEY and CDR2 SVGAGI come from the germline V gene. The sample here was blood, taken before dendritic cell vaccination. The chain links TRBV6-5 to TRBJ2-1, with 11 bases identical to TRBD2. This TCR was recovered from a human donor with glioblastoma. This CDR3 reads CASSSIAGGPDEQFF. The DNA for the CDR3 is TGTGCCAGCAGTTCGATAGCGGGGGGGCCAGATGAGCAGTTCTTC.